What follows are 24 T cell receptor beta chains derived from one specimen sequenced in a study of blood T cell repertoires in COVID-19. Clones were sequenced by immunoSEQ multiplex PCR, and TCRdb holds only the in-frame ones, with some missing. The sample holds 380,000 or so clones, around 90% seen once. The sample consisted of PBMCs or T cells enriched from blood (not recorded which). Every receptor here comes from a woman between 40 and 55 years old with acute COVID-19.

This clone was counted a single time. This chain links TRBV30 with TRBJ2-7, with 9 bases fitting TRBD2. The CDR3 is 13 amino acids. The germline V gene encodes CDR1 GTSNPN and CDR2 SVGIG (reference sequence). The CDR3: CAGGGVGTYEQYF. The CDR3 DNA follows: TGTGCAGGCGGGGGGGTAGGTACCTACGAGCAGTACTTC.

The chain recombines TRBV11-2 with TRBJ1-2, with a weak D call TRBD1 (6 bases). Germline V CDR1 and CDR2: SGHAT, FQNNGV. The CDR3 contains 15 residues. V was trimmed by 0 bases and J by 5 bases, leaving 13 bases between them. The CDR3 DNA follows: TGTGCCAGCAGCTTAGACGGGACAAAGGGGTATGGCTACACCTTC. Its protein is CASSLDGTKGYGYTF.

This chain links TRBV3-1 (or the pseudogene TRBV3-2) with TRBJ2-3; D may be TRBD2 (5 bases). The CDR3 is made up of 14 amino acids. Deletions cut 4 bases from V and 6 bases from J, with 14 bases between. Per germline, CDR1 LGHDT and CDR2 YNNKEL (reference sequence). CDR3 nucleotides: TGTGCCAGCAGCCCCGGCCTAGCATCGGATACGCAGTATTTT. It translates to CASSPGLASDTQYF.

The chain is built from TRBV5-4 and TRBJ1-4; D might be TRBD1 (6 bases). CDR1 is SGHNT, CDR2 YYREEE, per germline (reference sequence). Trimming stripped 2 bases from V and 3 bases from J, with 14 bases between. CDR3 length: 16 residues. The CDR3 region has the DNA TGTGCCAGCAGCTTAGGCCTCGACAGGCCTAATGAAAAACTGTTTTTT. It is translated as CASSLGLDRPNEKLFF.

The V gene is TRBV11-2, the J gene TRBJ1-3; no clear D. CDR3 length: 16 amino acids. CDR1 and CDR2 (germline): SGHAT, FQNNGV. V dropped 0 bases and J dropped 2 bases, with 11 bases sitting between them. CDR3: CASSLEGKIAGNTIYF. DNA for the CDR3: TGTGCCAGCAGCTTAGAGGGCAAAATAGCTGGAAACACCATATATTTT.

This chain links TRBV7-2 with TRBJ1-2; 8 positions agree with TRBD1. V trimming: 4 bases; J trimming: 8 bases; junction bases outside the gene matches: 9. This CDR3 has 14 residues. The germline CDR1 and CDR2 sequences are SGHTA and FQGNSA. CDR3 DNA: TGTGCCAGCAGCTCCCGACAGGGGTTTTGGGGCTACACCTTC. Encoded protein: CASSSRQGFWGYTF.

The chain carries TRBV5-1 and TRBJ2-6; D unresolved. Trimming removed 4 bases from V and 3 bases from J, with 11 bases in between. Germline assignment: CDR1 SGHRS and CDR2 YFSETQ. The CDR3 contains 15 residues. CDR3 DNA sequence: TGCGCCAGCAGCCTAAGGAGTGTTGGGGCCAACGTCCTGACTTTC. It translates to CASSLRSVGANVLTF.

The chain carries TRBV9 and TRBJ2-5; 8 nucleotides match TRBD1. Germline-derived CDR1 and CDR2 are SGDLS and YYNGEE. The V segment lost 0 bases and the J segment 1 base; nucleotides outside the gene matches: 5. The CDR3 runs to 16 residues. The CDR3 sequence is CASSVGQGLLQETQYF. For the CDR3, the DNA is TGTGCCAGCAGCGTAGGACAGGGGCTCCTCCAAGAGACCCAGTACTTC.

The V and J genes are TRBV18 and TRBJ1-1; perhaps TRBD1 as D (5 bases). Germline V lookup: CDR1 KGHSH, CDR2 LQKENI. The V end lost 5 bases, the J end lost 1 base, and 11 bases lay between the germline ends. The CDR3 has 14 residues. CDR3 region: CASSDSLTNTEAFF. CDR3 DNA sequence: TGTGCCAGCTCAGACAGCCTCACGAACACTGAAGCTTTCTTT.

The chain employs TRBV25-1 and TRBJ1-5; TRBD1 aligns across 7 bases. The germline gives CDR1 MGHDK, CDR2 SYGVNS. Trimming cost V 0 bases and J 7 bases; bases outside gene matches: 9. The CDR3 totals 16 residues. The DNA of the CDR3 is TGTGCCAGCAGTGAATACTCTGGAGGGGGCAGGCAGCCCCAGCATTTT. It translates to CASSEYSGGGRQPQHF. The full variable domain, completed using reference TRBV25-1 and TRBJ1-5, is EADIYQTPRYLVIGTGKKITLECSQTMGHDKMYWYQQDPGMELHLIHYSYGVNSTEKGDLSSESTVSRIRTEHFPLTLESARPSHTSQYLCASSEYSGGGRQPQHFGDGTRLSIL.

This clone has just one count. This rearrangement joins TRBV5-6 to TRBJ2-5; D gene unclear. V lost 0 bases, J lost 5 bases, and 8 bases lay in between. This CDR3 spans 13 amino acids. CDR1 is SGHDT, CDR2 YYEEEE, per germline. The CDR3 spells CASSLASRETQYF. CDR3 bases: TGTGCCAGCAGCTTGGCTTCCCGGGAGACCCAGTACTTC.

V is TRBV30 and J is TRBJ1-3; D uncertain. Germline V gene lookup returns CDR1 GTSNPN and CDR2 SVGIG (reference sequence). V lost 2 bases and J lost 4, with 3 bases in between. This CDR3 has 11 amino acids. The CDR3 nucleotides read TGTGCCTGGAGTCAGGGAAACACCATATATTTT. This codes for CAWSQGNTIYF.

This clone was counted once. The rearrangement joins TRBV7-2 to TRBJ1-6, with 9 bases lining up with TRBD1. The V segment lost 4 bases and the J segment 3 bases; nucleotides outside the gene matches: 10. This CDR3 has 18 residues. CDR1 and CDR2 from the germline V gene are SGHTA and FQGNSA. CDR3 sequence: CASSSSPGQGSYNSPLHF. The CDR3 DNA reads TGTGCCAGCAGCTCCTCGCCGGGACAGGGAAGCTATAATTCACCCCTCCACTTT.

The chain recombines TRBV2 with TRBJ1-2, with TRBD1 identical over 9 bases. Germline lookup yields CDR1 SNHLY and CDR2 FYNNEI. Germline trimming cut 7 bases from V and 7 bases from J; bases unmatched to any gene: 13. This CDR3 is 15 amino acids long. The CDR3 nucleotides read TGTGCCAGCAACCTTATGCCAACAGGGGGCGGTGGCTACACCTTC. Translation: CASNLMPTGGGGYTF.

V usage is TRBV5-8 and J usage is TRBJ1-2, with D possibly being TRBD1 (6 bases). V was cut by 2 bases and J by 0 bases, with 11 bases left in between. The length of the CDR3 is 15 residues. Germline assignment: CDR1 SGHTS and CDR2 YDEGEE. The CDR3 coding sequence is TGTGCCAGCAGCTTAGGACAGCGAGCTAACTATGGCTACACCTTC. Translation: CASSLGQRANYGYTF.

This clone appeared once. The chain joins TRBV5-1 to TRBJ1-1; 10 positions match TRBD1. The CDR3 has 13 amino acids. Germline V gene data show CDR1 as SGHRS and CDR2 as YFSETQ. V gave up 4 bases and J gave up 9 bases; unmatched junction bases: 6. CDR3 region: CASSPGTGDQAFF. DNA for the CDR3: TGCGCCAGCAGCCCCGGGACAGGGGATCAAGCTTTCTTT.

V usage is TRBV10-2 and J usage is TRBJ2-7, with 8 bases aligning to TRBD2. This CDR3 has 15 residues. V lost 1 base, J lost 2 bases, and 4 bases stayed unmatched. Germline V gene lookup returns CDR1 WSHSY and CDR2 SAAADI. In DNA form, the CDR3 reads TGCGCCAGCAGTGAGTTGGGTAGCGGGGCCTACGAGCAGTACTTC. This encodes CASSELGSGAYEQYF.

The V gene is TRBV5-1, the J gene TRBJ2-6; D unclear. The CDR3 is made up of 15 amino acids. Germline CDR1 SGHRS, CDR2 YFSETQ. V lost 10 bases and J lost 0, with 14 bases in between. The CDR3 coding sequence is TGCGCCTCGGGTCCTCTCAGCTCTGGGGCCAACGTCCTGACTTTC. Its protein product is CASGPLSSGANVLTF.

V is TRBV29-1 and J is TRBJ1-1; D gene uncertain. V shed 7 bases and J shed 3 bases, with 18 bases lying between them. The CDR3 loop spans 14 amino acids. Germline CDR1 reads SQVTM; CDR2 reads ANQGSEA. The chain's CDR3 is CSAGGWQDYTEAFF. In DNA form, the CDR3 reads TGCAGCGCAGGAGGTTGGCAGGACTACACTGAAGCTTTCTTT.

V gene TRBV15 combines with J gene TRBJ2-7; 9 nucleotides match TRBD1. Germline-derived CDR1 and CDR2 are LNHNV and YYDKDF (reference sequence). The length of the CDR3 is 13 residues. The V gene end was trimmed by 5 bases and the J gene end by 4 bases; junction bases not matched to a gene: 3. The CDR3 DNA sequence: TGTGCCACCAGCCGGGACAGGGAATACGAGCAGTACTTC. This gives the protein CATSRDREYEQYF.

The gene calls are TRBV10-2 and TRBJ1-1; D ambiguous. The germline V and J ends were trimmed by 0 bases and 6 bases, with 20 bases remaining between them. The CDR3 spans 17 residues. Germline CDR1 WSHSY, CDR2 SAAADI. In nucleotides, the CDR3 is TGCGCCAGCAGTGAGTCGTGGTCAGGTCCAGGTAACGCTGAAGCTTTCTTT. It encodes CASSESWSGPGNAEAFF.

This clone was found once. CDR3 region: CAWSVPSGGWTGELFF. CDR3 DNA: TGTGCCTGGAGTGTACCGAGCGGGGGGTGGACCGGGGAGCTGTTTTTT. This chain links TRBV30 with TRBJ2-2; 9 bases match TRBD2. This CDR3 region has 16 residues. Germline V gene lookup returns CDR1 GTSNPN and CDR2 SVGIG (reference sequence). The V segment lost 0 bases and the J segment 5 bases; nucleotides outside the gene matches: 7. Combining the CDR3 with reference TRBV30 and TRBJ2-2 gives the whole variable domain SQTIHQWPATLVQPVGSPLSLECTVEGTSNPNLYWYRQAAGRGLQLLFYSVGIGQISSEVPQNLSASRPQDRQFILSSKKLLLSDSGFYLCAWSVPSGGWTGELFFGEGSRLTVL.

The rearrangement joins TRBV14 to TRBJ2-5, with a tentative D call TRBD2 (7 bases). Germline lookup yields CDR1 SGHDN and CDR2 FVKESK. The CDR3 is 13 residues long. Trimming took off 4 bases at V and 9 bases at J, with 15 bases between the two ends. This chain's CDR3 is CASSPGGRGAQYF. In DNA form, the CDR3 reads TGTGCCAGCAGCCCCGGGGGGCGCGGGGCCCAGTACTTC.

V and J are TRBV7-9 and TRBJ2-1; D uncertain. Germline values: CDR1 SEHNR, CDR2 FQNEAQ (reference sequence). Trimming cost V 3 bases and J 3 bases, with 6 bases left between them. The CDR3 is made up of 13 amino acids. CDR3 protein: CASSFSNYNEQFF. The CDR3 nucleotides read TGTGCCAGCAGCTTCAGTAACTACAATGAGCAGTTCTTC.